A single sample gave rise to the 18 T cell receptor beta chains below, sequenced in a study of cytomegalovirus exposure and HLA in healthy donors. PCR used 60 Vbeta primers and 13 Jbeta primers. TCRdb's table, derived via immunoSEQ multiplex PCR, lists solely in-frame clones and lacks some. The sample consists of over 200,000 clones, 82% of them appearing once. Specimen: PBMCs. Receptors originate from a man aged 40-50 years in good health and CMV-seropositive.

The chain links TRBV2 to TRBJ2-5; 14 positions match TRBD2. The DNA end is a closer match to TRBJ2-7, so the J assignment may be wrong. The CDR3 is 15 amino acids. Germline V gives CDR1 SNHLY, CDR2 FYNNEI. The CDR3 DNA sequence: TGTGCCAGCAATGTACCGGGACTAGCGGGAGACGAGCAGTACTTC. This gives the protein CASNVPGLAGDEQYF.

The gene calls are TRBV6-1 and TRBJ2-3, with D perhaps TRBD1 (6 bases). The CDR3 has 15 amino acids. Germline loops: CDR1 MNHNS, CDR2 SASEGT. V shed 2 bases and J shed 0 bases, with 9 bases lying between them. The CDR3 sequence is CASSEPGQSTDTQYF. In DNA form, the CDR3 reads TGTGCCAGCAGTGAACCCGGACAGAGCACAGATACGCAGTATTTT.

The chain carries TRBV29-1 and TRBJ2-1, with D tentatively TRBD1 (5 bases). V gave up 8 bases and J gave up 6 bases, with 17 bases separating them. The CDR3 covers 13 residues. CDR1 SQVTM and CDR2 ANQGSEA come from the germline V gene. The CDR3 coding sequence is TGCAGCTCTAGGTTCAGGGTTAGCAATGAGCAGTTCTTC. Its translation is CSSRFRVSNEQFF.

This clone was counted once. The chain joins TRBV5-8 to TRBJ1-1; D is possibly TRBD1 (6 bases). V was clipped by 1 base and J by 1 base, with 17 bases between them. The CDR3 runs to 17 residues. Germline assignment: CDR1 SGHTS and CDR2 YDEGEE. The CDR3 loop is CASSLSFLGQRNTEAFF. In nucleotides, the CDR3 is TGTGCCAGCAGCTTGTCGTTTCTCGGACAGCGGAACACTGAAGCTTTCTTT.

This clone is a singleton in its sample. The V gene is TRBV30, the J gene TRBJ2-3; 10 positions agree with TRBD2. With V trimmed by 0 bases and J by 0 bases, 6 bases remained unmatched. This CDR3 spans 17 amino acids. Germline CDR1 and CDR2: GTSNPN and SVGIG (reference sequence). The CDR3 loop is CAWSVGGLAASTDTQYF. CDR3 nucleotide sequence: TGTGCCTGGAGTGTAGGTGGACTAGCGGCTAGCACAGATACGCAGTATTTT.

The CDR3 loop is CASTTGHLNHNEQFF. CDR3 DNA sequence: TGTGCCAGCACCACGGGACACTTAAACCACAATGAGCAGTTCTTC. This chain uses TRBV11-1 with TRBJ2-1, with a possible D match to TRBD1 (6 bases). Germline V CDR1 and CDR2: SGHAT, FQDESV (reference sequence). Trimming shortened V by 7 bases and J by 5 bases, and 18 bases separated the two germline ends. The length of the CDR3 is 15 residues.

The CDR3 sequence: CASSAQGVSSGANVLTF. CDR3 nucleotides: TGCGCCAGCAGCGCCCAAGGGGTTAGCTCTGGGGCCAACGTCCTGACTTTC. V and J are TRBV5-1 and TRBJ2-6; D is possibly TRBD1 (5 bases). CDR1 SGHRS and CDR2 YFSETQ come from the germline V gene. Trimming removed 4 bases from V and 0 bases from J, with 14 bases in between. The CDR3 loop spans 17 amino acids.

The chain couples TRBV11-2 to TRBJ2-7, with 9 bases that match TRBD1. In germline, CDR1 is SGHAT, CDR2 FQNNGV. V was pared by 7 bases and J by 1 base, with 8 bases of the junction left unmatched. The CDR3 is made up of 15 amino acids. CDR3 sequence (DNA): TGTGCCAGCATCGGCAGGGGACAGGGATCCTACGAGCAGTACTTC. Residues: CASIGRGQGSYEQYF.

This clone was seen a few times. The V gene is TRBV27, the J gene TRBJ2-7; D uncertain. This CDR3 comprises 13 residues. The germline gives CDR1 MNHEY, CDR2 SMNVEV (reference sequence). V lost 0 bases and J 3 bases, leaving 6 bases between the germline ends. In nucleotides, the CDR3 is TGTGCCAGCAGTTTATCGCGCGTCTACGAGCAGTACTTC. Its translation is CASSLSRVYEQYF.

The CDR3 nucleotides are TGCGCCAGCAGCCAAGAAAGCAAAAGGGGGGGGCCGAAGGGCTACACCTTC. Amino acids: CASSQESKRGGPKGYTF. V usage is TRBV4-1 and J usage is TRBJ1-2; possibly TRBD1 for D (6 bases). The CDR3 loop spans 17 amino acids. The germline V and J ends were trimmed by 0 bases and 8 bases, with 22 bases remaining between them. Germline loops: CDR1 MGHRA, CDR2 YSYEKL.

The CDR3, as DNA: TGTGCCAGTAGCAACAGGGTGGGGACAATGAACACTGAAGCTTTCTTT. It translates to CASSNRVGTMNTEAFF. V is TRBV19 and J is TRBJ1-1; weak D call: TRBD1 (6 bases). Trimming cost V 6 bases and J 0 bases, with 17 bases left between them. Germline V gene sequence: CDR1 LNHDA, CDR2 SQIVND (reference sequence). This CDR3 spans 16 amino acids.

The rearrangement links TRBV30 to TRBJ1-2, with 7 nucleotides matching TRBD1. V lost 0 bases, J lost 6 bases, and 10 bases stayed unmatched. Germline CDR1 and CDR2: GTSNPN and SVGIG (reference sequence). The CDR3 consists of 15 residues. This CDR3 reads CAWSVQDRRDNGYTF. In DNA form, the CDR3 reads TGTGCCTGGAGTGTACAGGACAGGAGAGACAATGGCTACACCTTC.

This clone has only a few counts. This rearrangement joins TRBV7-9 to TRBJ2-1; D remains ambiguous. In germline, CDR1 is SEHNR, CDR2 FQNEAQ (reference sequence). CDR3 length: 14 amino acids. Trimming removed 5 bases from V and 5 bases from J, with 13 bases in between. The CDR3 DNA is TGTGCCAGCAGCCGCCCGGCTAGAAACAATGAGCAGTTCTTC. Residues: CASSRPARNNEQFF.

The J gene is TRBJ2-3, the V gene TRBV15; 7 positions match TRBD2. J lost 6 bases, V lost 3 bases, and 3 bases had no gene match. This CDR3 is built from 13 residues. Germline-derived CDR1 and CDR2 are LNHNV and YYDKDF (reference sequence). The CDR3 protein is CATSRAGADTQYF. The CDR3 DNA follows: TGTGCCACCAGCAGGGCGGGAGCGGATACGCAGTATTTT.

This sequence joins TRBV19 and TRBJ2-7; 7 bases are a match to TRBD2. V was clipped by 1 base and J by 0 bases; unmatched bases: 3. Germline CDR1 LNHDA, CDR2 SQIVND (reference sequence). This CDR3 comprises 15 residues. The DNA of the CDR3 is TGTGCCAGTAGTATAGGAGCGGGATACTCCTACGAGCAGTACGTC. Encoded protein: CASSIGAGYSYEQYV.

This clone was seen more than once but under ten times. The rearrangement joins TRBV4-1 to TRBJ2-7; 9 positions match TRBD1. V lost 0 bases, J lost 7 bases, and 4 bases stayed unmatched. The CDR3 is made up of 14 amino acids. Germline-derived CDR1 and CDR2 are MGHRA and YSYEKL. Here the CDR3 reads CASSQDLTGGEQYV. CDR3 nucleotide sequence: TGCGCCAGCAGCCAAGATCTGACAGGGGGTGAGCAGTACGTC.

This clone has just one count. This chain connects TRBV6-6 to TRBJ2-4; TRBD1 matches at 9 bases. In germline, CDR1 is MNHNY, CDR2 SVGAGI (reference sequence). This CDR3 region has 15 residues. V was pared by 6 bases and J by 0 bases, with 3 bases of the junction left unmatched. The CDR3 sequence: CASSGQGLAKNIQYF. The CDR3 region has the DNA TGTGCCAGCAGCGGACAGGGGCTAGCCAAAAACATTCAGTACTTC.

This chain links TRBV30 with TRBJ2-3; no clear D. Germline V gene lookup returns CDR1 GTSNPN and CDR2 SVGIG (reference sequence). Trimming cost V 5 bases and J 0 bases, with 9 bases left between them. This CDR3 spans 13 amino acids. CDR3 region: CAWDTSSTDTQYF. CDR3 DNA sequence: TGTGCCTGGGACACCTCTAGCACAGATACGCAGTATTTT.